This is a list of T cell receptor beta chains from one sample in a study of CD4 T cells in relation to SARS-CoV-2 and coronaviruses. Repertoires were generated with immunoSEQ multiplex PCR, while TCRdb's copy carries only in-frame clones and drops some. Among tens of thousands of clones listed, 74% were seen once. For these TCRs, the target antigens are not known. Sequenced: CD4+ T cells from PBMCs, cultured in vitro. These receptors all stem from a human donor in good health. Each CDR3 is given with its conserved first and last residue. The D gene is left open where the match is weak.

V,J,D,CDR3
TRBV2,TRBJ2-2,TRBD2,CASSERTSGRELFF
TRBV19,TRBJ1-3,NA,CASSLAPRTGNTIYF
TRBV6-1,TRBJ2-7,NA,CASSEFDGGGYF
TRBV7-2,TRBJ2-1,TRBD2,CASSGSGSRSYNEQFF
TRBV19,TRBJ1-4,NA,CASSINVGNEKLFF
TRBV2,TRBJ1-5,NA,CASRARAGGNQPQHF
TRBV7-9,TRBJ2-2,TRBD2,CASSSIGGLAGVTGELFF
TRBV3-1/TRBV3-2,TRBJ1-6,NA,CASSQTVPYSPLHF
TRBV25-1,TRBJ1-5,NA,CASSESTSGAGNQPQHF
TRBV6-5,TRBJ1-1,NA,CASRSRGGRTEAFF
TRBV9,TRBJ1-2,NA,CASSVESVYSGYGYTF
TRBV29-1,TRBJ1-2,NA,CSVVLLRSNYGYTF
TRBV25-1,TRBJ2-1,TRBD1,CASSRQGSYNEQFF
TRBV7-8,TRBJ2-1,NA,CASSLAGARANEQFF
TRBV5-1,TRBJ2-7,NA,CASSLGRLAPSYEQYF
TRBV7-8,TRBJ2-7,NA,CASSLVRGGSYEQYF
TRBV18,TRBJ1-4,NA,CASSPIRENNEKLFF
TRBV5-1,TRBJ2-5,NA,CASNPAGGETQYF
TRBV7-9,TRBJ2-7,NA,CASSTRPEPFYEQYF
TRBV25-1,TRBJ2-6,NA,CASSRTGTSGANVLTF
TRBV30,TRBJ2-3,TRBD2,CAWSVGGATDTQYF
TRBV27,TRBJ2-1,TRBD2,CASSLAGGHNEQFF
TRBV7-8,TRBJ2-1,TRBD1,CASSSRDRGVNEQFF
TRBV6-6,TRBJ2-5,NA,CASRAIRGDWETQYF
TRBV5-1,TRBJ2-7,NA,CASSLKGLSSYEQYF
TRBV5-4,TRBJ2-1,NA,CASSSRQQGMPNEQFF
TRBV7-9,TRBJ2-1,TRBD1,CASSKIRGTGGRNEQFF
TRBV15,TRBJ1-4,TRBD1,CATSRDRGAEKLFF
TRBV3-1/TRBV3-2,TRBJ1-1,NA,CASSQLTNTEAFF
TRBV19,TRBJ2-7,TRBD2,CASSTPLAGDLYEQYF
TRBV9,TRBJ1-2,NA,CASSPTHPGWGYTF
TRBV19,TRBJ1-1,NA,CASSIEGPPEAEAFF
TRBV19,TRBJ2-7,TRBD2,CASRPTGGEQYF
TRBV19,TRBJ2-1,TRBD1,CASSVQGTGFHEQFF
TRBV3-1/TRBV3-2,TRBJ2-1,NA,CASSQSENEQFF
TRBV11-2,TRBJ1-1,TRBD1,CASSAGTGLDTEAFF
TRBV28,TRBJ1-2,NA,CASSLSGYGYTF
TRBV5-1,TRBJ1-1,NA,CASVPPTGIEAFF
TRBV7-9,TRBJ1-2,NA,CASSEVAVYGYTF
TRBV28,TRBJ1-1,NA,CASRPPGQFTEAFF
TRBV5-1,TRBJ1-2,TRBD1,CASSLWTGGTYGYTF
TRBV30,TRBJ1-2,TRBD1,CAWSAGTGGIYGYTF
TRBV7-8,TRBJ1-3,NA,CASSRGEAGNTIYF
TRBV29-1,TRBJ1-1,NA,CSVVGAGTEAFF
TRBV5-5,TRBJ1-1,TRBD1,CASSLTGGSNTEAFF
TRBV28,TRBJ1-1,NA,CASSLPPFSGEVEAFF
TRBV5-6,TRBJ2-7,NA,CASSRNYEQYF